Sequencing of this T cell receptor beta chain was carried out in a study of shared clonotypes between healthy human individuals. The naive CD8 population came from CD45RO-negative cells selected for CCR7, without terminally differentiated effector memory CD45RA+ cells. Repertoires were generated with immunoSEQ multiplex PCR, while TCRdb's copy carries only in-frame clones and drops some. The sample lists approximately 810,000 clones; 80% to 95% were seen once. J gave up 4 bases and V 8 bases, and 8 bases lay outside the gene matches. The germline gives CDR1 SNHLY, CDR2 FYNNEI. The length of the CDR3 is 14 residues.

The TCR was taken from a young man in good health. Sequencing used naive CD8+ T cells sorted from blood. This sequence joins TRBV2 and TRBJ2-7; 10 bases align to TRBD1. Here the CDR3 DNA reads TGTGCCAGCTCCGGGACAGGGGAGAAATACGAGCAGTACTTC. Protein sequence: CASSGTGEKYEQYF.